This T cell receptor (beta chain) derives from a study of beta chain features in type 1 diabetes. Broader study findings: Possible PCR preference for shorter templates applied equally to patients and controls. Naive, central memory and Treg TCRB repertoires seemed to resemble each other more closely in patients than they did in healthy donors.

Researchers reported sorting CD4+ naive, central memory, regulatory and stem cell-like memory cells via CD45RO/CCR7/CD25/CD127/CD95/CD27. This CDR3 comprises 11 residues. V lost 7 bases and J lost 2, with 5 bases in between. CDR1 is SNHLY, CDR2 FYNNEI, per germline. With regard to this clone: Its specificity is not known.

Sequencing targeted expressed TCRB transcripts, as all isolated RNA had been reverse transcribed. Sequenced naive, central memory and regulatory T cell samples produced an average of approximately 3.5 million reads. The repertoire was sequenced with immunoSEQ multiplex PCR; TCRdb's copy has only in-frame clones and lacks some. Seen here are 350,000 to 400,000 clones, over 13% observed once, and the top ten hold 0.019%. This TCR was sampled from a woman under 30 in good health. The V gene is TRBV2, the J gene TRBJ1-1; D is ambiguous. Sequencing used naive CD4+ T cells from blood. The CDR3: CASNLNTEAFF. DNA for the CDR3: TGTGCCAGCAATCTAAACACTGAAGCTTTCTTT.